This T cell receptor beta chain came from a study of T cells after yellow fever vaccination. General study results and limits: Any FACS-sorted repertoire could hold abundant clonotypes that contaminate it from the bulk population.

Details on this clonotype: Its specificity is unknown.

5'RACE template switching generated TCR cDNA, adding a universal primer site and UMIs. TCRdb fed the 5' RACE reads into MiXCR, producing one record per CDR3 protein. The table records approximately 260,000 distinct CDR3 sequences, roughly 5% of them present only once. This sequence originates from a young man who received the YFV17D yellow fever vaccine. This material consisted of CD4+ T cells sorted from PBMCs, taken on the day of the yellow fever booster vaccination.

CDR3 DNA sequence: TGCGCCAGCAGCTTGGAAGCCGGGACAGGGCTCACAGATACGCAGTATTTT. Residues: CASSLEAGTGLTDTQYF. The J gene is TRBJ2-3, the V gene TRBV5-1; 9 bases agree with TRBD1. V dropped 0 bases and J dropped 2; count of bases not matched to a gene: 7. CDR1 is SGHRS, CDR2 YFSETQ, per germline. The CDR3 totals 17 residues.